A selection of T cell receptor beta chains follows, all from one sample in a study of low-dose radiotherapy and immunotherapy resistance in tumors. TCRdb re-derived calls from the reads in MiXCR, one entry per CDR3 protein. The sample contains 95,000 to 100,000 distinct CDR3 sequences, less than 25% of which appear only once. The sequencing used PBMCs, collected after low-dose radiotherapy plus immunotherapy. These TCRs come from a male donor with prostate cancer. Both conserved end residues are part of each CDR3. Fields, in order: V gene, clone size, J gene, D gene, CDR3 DNA, CDR3 protein. A D gene is named only where the DNA matches it firmly. Some rows mark clone size as missing; the rest say once, few, many or name a class of expanded clone.

TRBV5-1	many	TRBJ1-4	NA	TGCGCCAGCTCCGGCGACAGTAGTAATGAAAAACTGTTTTTT	CASSGDSSNEKLFF
TRBV7-2	NA	TRBJ2-3	NA	TGTGCCAGCAGCGCGGAGGGCCGGGATACGCAGTATTTT	CASSAEGRDTQYF
TRBV7-9	many	TRBJ1-4	TRBD1	TGTGCCAGCAGCCGGGACAGGGAAGGGGAAAAACTGTTTTTT	CASSRDREGEKLFF
TRBV6-5	many	TRBJ1-2	NA	TGTGCCAGCAGTTACCGGCCAGCTTTAGGAGGTGGCTACACCTTC	CASSYRPALGGGYTF
TRBV30	many	TRBJ1-3	NA	TGTGCCTGGAGTTTTAGGATAACGGGTGGAAACACCATATATTTT	CAWSFRITGGNTIYF
TRBV6-6	NA	TRBJ2-5	NA	TGTGCCAGCAGCTACTTTTCTGAGACCCAGTACTTC	CASSYFSETQYF
TRBV7-9	many	TRBJ1-5	TRBD1	TGTGCCAGCAGCCCGGGGACAGGGTGGCAGCCCCAGCATTTT	CASSPGTGWQPQHF
TRBV5-3	many	TRBJ2-1	NA	TGTGCCAGCAGCTTGGGGACCCTCGGACCTAATGAGCAGTTCTTC	CASSLGTLGPNEQFF
TRBV20-1	many	TRBJ2-7	TRBD1	TGCAGTGCGAGCGATGTTCAGGGGGCGGGGGAGCAGTACTTC	CSASDVQGAGEQYF
TRBV2	NA	TRBJ2-5	TRBD1	TGTGCCAGCAGTGCGACAGGGGGCTACCTAGAGACCCAGTACTTC	CASSATGGYLETQYF
TRBV19	many	TRBJ2-1	NA	TGTGCCATACGCCGGGACCCGTCTAGTAATGAGCAGTTCTTC	CAIRRDPSSNEQFF
TRBV29-1	many	TRBJ1-5	TRBD1	TGCAGCGTTGGACAGGGGGACCAGCCCCAGCATTTT	CSVGQGDQPQHF
TRBV5-4	many	TRBJ2-1	NA	TGTGCCAGCAGCCCACAGGCGGGTCGTACCTACAATGAGCAGTTCTTC	CASSPQAGRTYNEQFF
TRBV20-1	many	TRBJ2-7	TRBD2	TGCAGTGCTCCCGGGACTAGCGGGGGGGACTACGAGCAGTACTTC	CSAPGTSGGDYEQYF
TRBV4-2	many	TRBJ1-1	NA	TGTGCCAGCAGCAATACAGGGAACACTGAAGCTTTCTTT	CASSNTGNTEAFF
TRBV7-9	many	TRBJ1-1	NA	TGTGCCAGCAGCTTAGCCTTCCTAGGGAATGATAACACTGAAGCTTTCTTT	CASSLAFLGNDNTEAFF
TRBV6-5	many	TRBJ1-5	TRBD1	TGTGCCAGCAGTTACGGGACAGGCCTTTCCCTCCAAGGGAATCAGCCCCAGCATTTT	CASSYGTGLSLQGNQPQHF
TRBV5-5	many	TRBJ2-4	NA	TGTGCCAGCAGCTTGACCCCCTCACCGGACCGAGCCAAAAACATTCAGTACTTC	CASSLTPSPDRAKNIQYF
TRBV12-3/TRBV12-4	many	TRBJ1-6	NA	TGTGCCAGCAGTTTTTGGACAAATAATTCACCCCTCCACTTT	CASSFWTNNSPLHF
TRBV20-1	many	TRBJ2-3	TRBD2	TGCAGTGCTGGGGCGACTAGCCTGACAGATACGCAGTATTTT	CSAGATSLTDTQYF
TRBV6-1	few	TRBJ2-7	NA	TGTGCCAGCAGTGAAGGTCAGGGCAGCTCCTACGAGCAGTACTTC	CASSEGQGSSYEQYF
TRBV5-1	many	TRBJ2-7	NA	TGCGCCAGCAGCTTGGGTATCCGGGCTGACGAGCAGTACTTC	CASSLGIRADEQYF
TRBV28	NA	TRBJ1-4	NA	TGTGCCAGCAGTTTTAGTACCCCGGGTGAAAAACTGTTTTTT	CASSFSTPGEKLFF
TRBV20-1	few	TRBJ1-1	TRBD1	TGCAGTGCTGCCCAGGACAGGGAGGTTAACACTGAAGCTTTCTTT	CSAAQDREVNTEAFF
TRBV29-1	NA	TRBJ2-1	NA	TGCAGCGTTGAGAAAGGCGGGACCTTAAGGGAGCAGTTCTTC	CSVEKGGTLREQFF
TRBV19	many	TRBJ2-1	NA	TGTGCCAGTAGTAGGGGGACAAGGTCCTACAATGAGCAGTTCTTC	CASSRGTRSYNEQFF
TRBV6-1	few	TRBJ2-3	TRBD2	TGTGCCAGCAGTGACATCCTAGCGGGGGGCACAGATACGCAGTATTTT	CASSDILAGGTDTQYF
TRBV28	NA	TRBJ1-5	NA	TGTGCCAGCAGTTCTGGCCATAGCAATCAGCCCCAGCATTTT	CASSSGHSNQPQHF
TRBV12-3/TRBV12-4	many	TRBJ2-7	NA	TGTGCCAGCAGTTTTACGGGGCGCGGCGACGAGCAGTACTTC	CASSFTGRGDEQYF
TRBV10-3	many	TRBJ2-7	NA	TGTGTAACAGGACCTACCTCCTACGAGCAGTACTTC	CVTGPTSYEQYF
TRBV20-1	many	TRBJ2-1	NA	TGCAGTGCGGGGAAAGGGGGGGTGTCCTACAATGAGCAGTTCTTC	CSAGKGGVSYNEQFF
TRBV6-2/TRBV6-3	NA	TRBJ2-2	NA	TGTGCCAGCAGTTACGGGGAGAACACCGGGGAGCTGTTTTTT	CASSYGENTGELFF
TRBV7-9	NA	TRBJ1-4	NA	TGTGCCAGCAGCTTACCCCTCGTTGGGGAAAAACTGTTTTTT	CASSLPLVGEKLFF
TRBV2	many	TRBJ1-2	NA	TGTGCCAGCAGTGAATCTAGGGGGTCGGGTGGCTACACCTTC	CASSESRGSGGYTF
TRBV7-3	many	TRBJ2-1	TRBD2	TGTGCCAGCAGCGTACTAGCGGGGGCGGGTGAGCAGTTCTTC	CASSVLAGAGEQFF
TRBV7-7	many	TRBJ2-3	TRBD2	TGTGCCAGCAGCCCGGGGGGGCCGCGTAGCACAGATACGCAGTATTTT	CASSPGGPRSTDTQYF
TRBV19	many	TRBJ2-7	NA	TGTGCCAGTAGTCGGGGGAGGAACGACGAGCAGTACTTC	CASSRGRNDEQYF
TRBV5-1	many	TRBJ2-5	NA	TGCGCCAGCAGCTCGGACATGGGGCGGGAGACCCAGTACTTC	CASSSDMGRETQYF
TRBV5-1	many	TRBJ2-7	NA	TGCGCCAGCAGCTTGTTCTCAGGGCAGCCCTACGAGCAGTACTTC	CASSLFSGQPYEQYF
TRBV6-1	many	TRBJ2-2	NA	TGTGCCAGCACCAGGGGCCCTAACACCGGGGAGCTGTTTTTT	CASTRGPNTGELFF
TRBV2	NA	TRBJ2-5	TRBD2	TGTGCCAGCAGTCCGACTAGCGGGGGGGCAGGGACCCAGTACTTC	CASSPTSGGAGTQYF
TRBV7-2	many	TRBJ1-1	NA	TGTGCCAGCAGCCGAAACCCTAAACAGGGTTCGGCTTTCTTT	CASSRNPKQGSAFF
TRBV18	few	TRBJ2-6	NA	TGTGCCAGCTCACCACCGTTGGCTGGGGCCAACGTCCTGACTTTC	CASSPPLAGANVLTF
TRBV20-1	many	TRBJ2-6	NA	TGCAGTGCTAGGCCAGCATCTGGGGCCAACGTCCTGACTTTC	CSARPASGANVLTF